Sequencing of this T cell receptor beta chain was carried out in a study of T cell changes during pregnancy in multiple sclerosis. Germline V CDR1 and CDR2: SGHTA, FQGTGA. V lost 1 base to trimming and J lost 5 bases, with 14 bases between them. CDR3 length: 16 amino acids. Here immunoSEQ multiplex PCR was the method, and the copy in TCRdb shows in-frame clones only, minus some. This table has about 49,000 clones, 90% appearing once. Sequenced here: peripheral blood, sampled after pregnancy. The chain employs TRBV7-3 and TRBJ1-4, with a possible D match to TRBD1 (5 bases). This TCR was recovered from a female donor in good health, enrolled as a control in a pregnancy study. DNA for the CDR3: TGTGCCAGCAGCTTAAAACCGGACAAGGCAAATGAAAAACTGTTTTTT. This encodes CASSLKPDKANEKLFF.